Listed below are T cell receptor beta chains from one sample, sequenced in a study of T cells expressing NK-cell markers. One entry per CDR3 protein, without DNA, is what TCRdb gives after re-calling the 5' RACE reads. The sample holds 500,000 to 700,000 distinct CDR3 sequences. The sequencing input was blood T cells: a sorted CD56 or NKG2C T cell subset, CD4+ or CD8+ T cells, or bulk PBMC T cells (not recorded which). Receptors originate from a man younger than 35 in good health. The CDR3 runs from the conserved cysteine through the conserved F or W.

CDR3 protein: CSVTSGSYNEQFF; V gene: TRBV29-1; J gene: TRBJ2-1
CDR3 protein: CASKIPGWGNEQFF; V gene: TRBV12-3/TRBV12-4; J gene: TRBJ2-1
CDR3 protein: CSALLLAGNEQFF; V gene: TRBV20-1; J gene: TRBJ2-1
CDR3 protein: CASSHLDGDGGGYTF; V gene: TRBV4-3; J gene: TRBJ1-2
CDR3 protein: CSAPSGSFQETQYF; V gene: TRBV29-1; J gene: TRBJ2-5
CDR3 protein: CASNFEGGPGEQFF; V gene: TRBV27; J gene: TRBJ2-1
CDR3 protein: CASILRPLLNTEAFF; V gene: TRBV12-3/TRBV12-4; J gene: TRBJ1-1
CDR3 protein: CASSREQSTDTQYF; V gene: TRBV27; J gene: TRBJ2-3
CDR3 protein: CASSSRTEMNTEAFF; V gene: TRBV6-5; J gene: TRBJ1-1
CDR3 protein: CASSPGTSESSYNEQFF; V gene: TRBV27; J gene: TRBJ2-1
CDR3 protein: CSVRTGPTYEQYF; V gene: TRBV29-1; J gene: TRBJ2-7
CDR3 protein: CASSLAMGLAGDEQFF; V gene: TRBV12-3/TRBV12-4; J gene: TRBJ2-1
CDR3 protein: CATSWGTSGDTDTQYF; V gene: TRBV15; J gene: TRBJ2-3
CDR3 protein: CASSLDKLAGAVGELFF; V gene: TRBV11-2; J gene: TRBJ2-2
CDR3 protein: CSASSRLAVTREETQYF; V gene: TRBV20-1; J gene: TRBJ2-5
CDR3 protein: CASSSSIKELFF; V gene: TRBV7-9; J gene: TRBJ2-2
CDR3 protein: CATSEQGLAGRNEQFF; V gene: TRBV24-1; J gene: TRBJ2-1
CDR3 protein: CSAKRIGSNQETQYF; V gene: TRBV20-1; J gene: TRBJ2-5
CDR3 protein: CSVDGRESSTDTQYF; V gene: TRBV29-1; J gene: TRBJ2-3
CDR3 protein: CASSSRGLNTGELFF; V gene: TRBV10-1; J gene: TRBJ2-2
CDR3 protein: CATSDLKNTGELFF; V gene: TRBV24-1; J gene: TRBJ2-2
CDR3 protein: CASRRAGELDTQYF; V gene: TRBV27; J gene: TRBJ2-3
CDR3 protein: CASSLGDGANVLTF; V gene: TRBV11-1; J gene: TRBJ2-6
CDR3 protein: CASSVTSGGTRSYEQYF; V gene: TRBV14; J gene: TRBJ2-7
CDR3 protein: CSARDPLAVYNEQFF; V gene: TRBV20-1; J gene: TRBJ2-1
CDR3 protein: CASSEREKLFF; V gene: TRBV28; J gene: TRBJ1-4
CDR3 protein: CASSQDHAFRELFF; V gene: TRBV14; J gene: TRBJ2-2
CDR3 protein: CASSLAQLGRPYEQYF; V gene: TRBV5-1; J gene: TRBJ2-7
CDR3 protein: CASSETRDRANEQFF; V gene: TRBV10-1; J gene: TRBJ2-1
CDR3 protein: CATAGTDNSPLHF; V gene: TRBV10-3; J gene: TRBJ1-6
CDR3 protein: CSIFKGSRGTDTQYF; V gene: TRBV29-1; J gene: TRBJ2-3
CDR3 protein: CASSQEGGVLDEQFF; V gene: TRBV3-1; J gene: TRBJ2-1
CDR3 protein: CASSLTSGDYNEQFF; V gene: TRBV5-1; J gene: TRBJ2-1
CDR3 protein: CSARRQGVYEQYF; V gene: TRBV20-1; J gene: TRBJ2-7
CDR3 protein: CASSSGPKQFF; V gene: TRBV11-2; J gene: TRBJ2-1
CDR3 protein: CASSFGTSDHEQYF; V gene: TRBV5-1; J gene: TRBJ2-7
CDR3 protein: CASSLGAGGPMDEQYF; V gene: TRBV12-3/TRBV12-4; J gene: TRBJ2-7
CDR3 protein: CASSQVGEQFF; V gene: TRBV3-1; J gene: TRBJ2-1
CDR3 protein: CASSLQGIDSNQPQHF; V gene: TRBV5-1; J gene: TRBJ1-5
CDR3 protein: CASSLDWAGFDSNQPQHF; V gene: TRBV11-2; J gene: TRBJ1-5
CDR3 protein: CASSYSISAFQVLTDTQYF; V gene: TRBV6-5; J gene: TRBJ2-3
CDR3 protein: CSANHEARTTHNEQFF; V gene: TRBV20-1; J gene: TRBJ2-1
CDR3 protein: CSALSTSTDTQYF; V gene: TRBV20-1; J gene: TRBJ2-3
CDR3 protein: CASSLYQGIQETQYF; V gene: TRBV27; J gene: TRBJ2-5
CDR3 protein: CASTNYASSGNTIYF; V gene: TRBV9; J gene: TRBJ1-3
CDR3 protein: CASSNSGRRSYEQYF; V gene: TRBV7-2; J gene: TRBJ2-7
CDR3 protein: CASSQAQGRLASEAFF; V gene: TRBV4-2; J gene: TRBJ1-1
CDR3 protein: CASSQLTGFEGETQYF; V gene: TRBV11-1; J gene: TRBJ2-5
CDR3 protein: CASSLGQISGANVLTF; V gene: TRBV12-3/TRBV12-4; J gene: TRBJ2-6
CDR3 protein: CSARRVQGGGTGELFF; V gene: TRBV20-1; J gene: TRBJ2-2
CDR3 protein: CASSLRDSTSGRTYEQYF; V gene: TRBV6-2/TRBV6-3; J gene: TRBJ2-7
CDR3 protein: CSVERRGTSGRAADTQYF; V gene: TRBV29-1; J gene: TRBJ2-3
CDR3 protein: CSAREGPGEAFF; V gene: TRBV20-1; J gene: TRBJ1-1
CDR3 protein: CASTLRGEQFF; V gene: TRBV12-3/TRBV12-4; J gene: TRBJ2-1
CDR3 protein: CASSYLTSLNQPQHF; V gene: TRBV6-5; J gene: TRBJ1-5
CDR3 protein: CASSAYSGVRETQYF; V gene: TRBV7-6; J gene: TRBJ2-5
CDR3 protein: CSAGTSGRGGDTQYF; V gene: TRBV20-1; J gene: TRBJ2-3
CDR3 protein: CSARDPPGLGYNSPLHF; V gene: TRBV20-1; J gene: TRBJ1-6